Listed below are T cell receptor beta chains from one sample, sequenced in a study of blood T cell repertoires in COVID-19. Sequenced by immunoSEQ multiplex PCR; TCRdb stores in-frame clones only, minus some. The sample holds 250,000 to 400,000 clones; around 90% are singletons and the top ten take over 4%. Sequencing input: PBMCs or T cells enriched from blood (not recorded which). These receptors all come from a man in his fifties or sixties who had recovered from COVID-19. Each CDR3 is given with its conserved first and last residue. Each record gives: J gene, clone size, V gene, D gene, CDR3 DNA, CDR3 protein. D genes are given only for firm matches. Expanded clones get a size class; other rows say once, few or many, or leave the size out.

j_call: TRBJ2-3
clone_size: NA
v_call: TRBV28
d_call: NA
cdr3_nt: TGTGCCAGCACCAGGGGCGATACGCAGTATTTT
cdr3_aa: CASTRGDTQYF

j_call: TRBJ2-2
clone_size: NA
v_call: TRBV5-1
d_call: TRBD2
cdr3_nt: TGCGCCAGCAGCTTGGGGACTAGCGACACCGGGGAGCTGTTTTTT
cdr3_aa: CASSLGTSDTGELFF

j_call: TRBJ2-3
clone_size: NA
v_call: TRBV19
d_call: TRBD1
cdr3_nt: TGTGCCAGTAGTATAGTTGGACAGGGCAACACAGATACGCAGTATTTT
cdr3_aa: CASSIVGQGNTDTQYF

j_call: TRBJ1-1
clone_size: NA
v_call: TRBV27
d_call: NA
cdr3_nt: TGTGCCAGCGCTGGAACAGGGTGGGACACTGAAGCTTTCTTT
cdr3_aa: CASAGTGWDTEAFF

j_call: TRBJ2-7
clone_size: once
v_call: TRBV28
d_call: NA
cdr3_nt: TGTGCCAGCAGTTTGAGGTACGAGCAGTACTTC
cdr3_aa: CASSLRYEQYF

j_call: TRBJ2-7
clone_size: NA
v_call: TRBV12-3/TRBV12-4
d_call: NA
cdr3_nt: TGTGCCAGCAGTTTTACAGGGACCGAGCAGTACTTC
cdr3_aa: CASSFTGTEQYF

j_call: TRBJ2-7
clone_size: NA
v_call: TRBV7-2
d_call: NA
cdr3_nt: TGTGCCAGCAGCTTAAACAGGGCCCTCTACGAGCAGTACTTC
cdr3_aa: CASSLNRALYEQYF

j_call: TRBJ1-4
clone_size: NA
v_call: TRBV15
d_call: NA
cdr3_nt: TGTGCCACCAGCCGAGGGGACACATCAACTAATGAAAAACTGTTTTTT
cdr3_aa: CATSRGDTSTNEKLFF

j_call: TRBJ2-4
clone_size: NA
v_call: TRBV5-1
d_call: TRBD1
cdr3_nt: TGCGCCAGCAGCTCCGAACCCTCACGACAGGGCCTAGCCAAAAACATTCAGTACTTC
cdr3_aa: CASSSEPSRQGLAKNIQYF

j_call: TRBJ1-6
clone_size: NA
v_call: TRBV27
d_call: TRBD1
cdr3_nt: TGTGCCAGCAGTTCGAGGGGGCGAGGGTGGGGATCACCCCTCCACTTT
cdr3_aa: CASSSRGRGWGSPLHF

j_call: TRBJ1-5
clone_size: few
v_call: TRBV30
d_call: NA
cdr3_nt: TGTGCCTGGAGCGTAGGGGGGGGCCAGCCCCAGCATTTT
cdr3_aa: CAWSVGGGQPQHF

j_call: TRBJ2-3
clone_size: NA
v_call: TRBV18
d_call: TRBD1
cdr3_nt: TGTGCCAGCTCAACGCTCGGGACAGGGGACACAGATACGCAGTATTTT
cdr3_aa: CASSTLGTGDTDTQYF

j_call: TRBJ1-2
clone_size: NA
v_call: TRBV18
d_call: TRBD1
cdr3_nt: TGTGCCAGCTCACCGCCGGACAGGGATAACTATGGCTACACCTTC
cdr3_aa: CASSPPDRDNYGYTF

j_call: TRBJ2-2
clone_size: NA
v_call: TRBV19
d_call: NA
cdr3_nt: TGTGCCAGTAGTGCTTCCGGGACACAAAACACCGGGGAGCTGTTTTTT
cdr3_aa: CASSASGTQNTGELFF

j_call: TRBJ2-1
clone_size: NA
v_call: TRBV19
d_call: TRBD2
cdr3_nt: TGTGCCAGTAGTAGCGAGACTAGCGGGACTAATGAGCAGTTCTTC
cdr3_aa: CASSSETSGTNEQFF

j_call: TRBJ2-1
clone_size: NA
v_call: TRBV5-1
d_call: NA
cdr3_nt: TGCGCCAGCAGGTCGATGGCCCTCGAAGAGCAGTTCTTC
cdr3_aa: CASRSMALEEQFF

j_call: TRBJ2-6
clone_size: NA
v_call: TRBV9
d_call: TRBD2
cdr3_nt: TGTGCCAGCAGCGTAGGGGGCAGGGACTACGTCAGGGCCAACGTCCTGACTTTC
cdr3_aa: CASSVGGRDYVRANVLTF

j_call: TRBJ1-6
clone_size: NA
v_call: TRBV5-1
d_call: NA
cdr3_nt: TGCGCCAGCAGCTCGCGGGGAAATTCACCCCTCCACTTT
cdr3_aa: CASSSRGNSPLHF

j_call: TRBJ1-1
clone_size: once
v_call: TRBV7-3
d_call: TRBD1
cdr3_nt: TGTGCCAGCAGCCTACAGGGGGTTAGCACTGAAGCTTTCTTT
cdr3_aa: CASSLQGVSTEAFF

j_call: TRBJ2-3
clone_size: NA
v_call: TRBV9
d_call: TRBD2
cdr3_nt: TGTGCCAGCAGCGTACCGGGACTAGCGGGAGTGGTCACAGATACGCAGTATTTT
cdr3_aa: CASSVPGLAGVVTDTQYF

j_call: TRBJ2-3
clone_size: NA
v_call: TRBV11-3
d_call: TRBD2
cdr3_nt: TGTGCCAGCAGCCGACGGGGGGGGGACACAGATACGCAGTATTTT
cdr3_aa: CASSRRGGDTDTQYF

j_call: TRBJ2-5
clone_size: NA
v_call: TRBV28
d_call: TRBD2
cdr3_nt: TGTGCCAGCAGTCCGACTAGCTGGGAGACCCAGTACTTC
cdr3_aa: CASSPTSWETQYF

j_call: TRBJ2-3
clone_size: NA
v_call: TRBV19
d_call: TRBD2
cdr3_nt: TGTGCCAGTAGTAGAAGAGCGGGGGGCATCACAGATACGCAGTATTTT
cdr3_aa: CASSRRAGGITDTQYF

j_call: TRBJ1-3
clone_size: NA
v_call: TRBV18
d_call: NA
cdr3_nt: TGTGCCAGCTCACCAAACTCAGGGGACTCTGGAAACACCATATATTTT
cdr3_aa: CASSPNSGDSGNTIYF

j_call: TRBJ2-3
clone_size: NA
v_call: TRBV4-1
d_call: TRBD2
cdr3_nt: TGCGCCAGCAGCCACCCCGGGACTAGCGGGAGGGCCGCAGATACGCAGTATTTT
cdr3_aa: CASSHPGTSGRAADTQYF

j_call: TRBJ1-2
clone_size: NA
v_call: TRBV7-9
d_call: TRBD1
cdr3_nt: TGTGCCAGCAGCCCACAGGGGAACTATGGCTACACCTTC
cdr3_aa: CASSPQGNYGYTF

j_call: TRBJ1-5
clone_size: NA
v_call: TRBV6-1
d_call: NA
cdr3_nt: TGTGCCAGCAGTGAAGCGGAGGCTCCCGCTAGCAATCAGCCCCAGCATTTT
cdr3_aa: CASSEAEAPASNQPQHF

j_call: TRBJ2-1
clone_size: NA
v_call: TRBV6-5
d_call: TRBD2
cdr3_nt: TGTGCCAGCAGATTACTAGCGGAAAGGGGCTATGAGCAGTTCTTC
cdr3_aa: CASRLLAERGYEQFF

j_call: TRBJ1-2
clone_size: NA
v_call: TRBV5-1
d_call: NA
cdr3_nt: TGCGCCAGCAGCTTGGAGCTGAGGGGACTCAATGGCTACACCTTC
cdr3_aa: CASSLELRGLNGYTF

j_call: TRBJ2-5
clone_size: many
v_call: TRBV24-1
d_call: TRBD1
cdr3_nt: TGTGCCACCAGTGCCGGGACAGAGGAGACCCAGTACTTC
cdr3_aa: CATSAGTEETQYF

j_call: TRBJ1-1
clone_size: NA
v_call: TRBV29-1
d_call: NA
cdr3_nt: TGCAGCGTTAAACACTACATGAACACTGAAGCTTTCTTT
cdr3_aa: CSVKHYMNTEAFF

j_call: TRBJ2-1
clone_size: NA
v_call: TRBV19
d_call: TRBD2
cdr3_nt: TGTGCCAGTAGTAACTTAGCGGGACACAATGAGCAGTTCTTC
cdr3_aa: CASSNLAGHNEQFF

j_call: TRBJ2-5
clone_size: NA
v_call: TRBV7-9
d_call: TRBD2
cdr3_nt: TGTGCCAGCATCCCCTCAACTAGCGGGAGAAGAGAGACCCAGTACTTC
cdr3_aa: CASIPSTSGRRETQYF

j_call: TRBJ1-1
clone_size: NA
v_call: TRBV11-2
d_call: NA
cdr3_nt: TGTGCCAGCAGCCCCCCTGGACTTCCGAACACTGAAGCTTTCTTT
cdr3_aa: CASSPPGLPNTEAFF

j_call: TRBJ1-2
clone_size: NA
v_call: TRBV19
d_call: NA
cdr3_nt: TGTGCCAGTAGTACGACAGGCAACTATGGCTACACCTTC
cdr3_aa: CASSTTGNYGYTF

j_call: TRBJ2-1
clone_size: few
v_call: TRBV6-4
d_call: TRBD2
cdr3_nt: TGTGCCAGCAGTGACTTTCCGGGACTAGCGGGAAACAATGAGCAGTTCTTC
cdr3_aa: CASSDFPGLAGNNEQFF

j_call: TRBJ2-1
clone_size: few
v_call: TRBV28
d_call: NA
cdr3_nt: TGTGCCAGCAGACCTATGGGAGTCAGCTCCTACAATGAGCAGTTCTTC
cdr3_aa: CASRPMGVSSYNEQFF

j_call: TRBJ1-1
clone_size: NA
v_call: TRBV27
d_call: NA
cdr3_nt: TGTGCCAGCAGTTTCCGGCCCCAGGGCACTGAAGCTTTCTTT
cdr3_aa: CASSFRPQGTEAFF

j_call: TRBJ2-1
clone_size: once
v_call: TRBV5-1
d_call: TRBD2
cdr3_nt: TGCGCCAGCAGCGTTCTAGCGGGAGAATACAATGAGCAGTTCTTC
cdr3_aa: CASSVLAGEYNEQFF

j_call: TRBJ2-2
clone_size: few
v_call: TRBV15
d_call: NA
cdr3_nt: TGTGCCACCAGCAGAGCTGTTGGTTACTCCACCGGGGAGCTGTTTTTT
cdr3_aa: CATSRAVGYSTGELFF

j_call: TRBJ2-7
clone_size: NA
v_call: TRBV27
d_call: NA
cdr3_nt: TGTGCCAGCAGTTTCCTCGCGGGAAAACCGGGGGAGCAGTACTTC
cdr3_aa: CASSFLAGKPGEQYF

j_call: TRBJ2-1
clone_size: NA
v_call: TRBV9
d_call: NA
cdr3_nt: TGTGCCAGCAGCGTAGGTCTAGCAGAATACAATGAGCAGTTCTTC
cdr3_aa: CASSVGLAEYNEQFF

j_call: TRBJ1-1
clone_size: NA
v_call: TRBV7-2
d_call: TRBD1
cdr3_nt: TGTGCCAGCAGCTTGCAGGGGGCTGGAGACACTGAAGCTTTCTTT
cdr3_aa: CASSLQGAGDTEAFF

j_call: TRBJ2-3
clone_size: NA
v_call: TRBV28
d_call: NA
cdr3_nt: TGTGCCAGCAGTTTCCAGGGGTATACGCAGTATTTT
cdr3_aa: CASSFQGYTQYF

j_call: TRBJ1-1
clone_size: NA
v_call: TRBV28
d_call: NA
cdr3_nt: TGTGCCAGCAGTTTATGGACCCCGGGGGGCACTGAAGCTTTCTTT
cdr3_aa: CASSLWTPGGTEAFF